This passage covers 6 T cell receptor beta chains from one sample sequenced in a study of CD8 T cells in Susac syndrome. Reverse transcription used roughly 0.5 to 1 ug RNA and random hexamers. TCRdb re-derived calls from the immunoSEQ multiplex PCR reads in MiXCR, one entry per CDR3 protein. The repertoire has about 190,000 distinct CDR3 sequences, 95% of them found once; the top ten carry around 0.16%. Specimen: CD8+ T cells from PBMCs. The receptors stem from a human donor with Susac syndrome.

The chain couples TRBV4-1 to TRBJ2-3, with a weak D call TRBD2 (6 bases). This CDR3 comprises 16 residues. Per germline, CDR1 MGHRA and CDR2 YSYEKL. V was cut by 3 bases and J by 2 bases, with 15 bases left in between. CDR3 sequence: CASSQLTGLSTDTQYF. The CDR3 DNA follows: TGCGCCAGCAGCCAGTTGACGGGACTCTCCACAGATACGCAGTATTTT.

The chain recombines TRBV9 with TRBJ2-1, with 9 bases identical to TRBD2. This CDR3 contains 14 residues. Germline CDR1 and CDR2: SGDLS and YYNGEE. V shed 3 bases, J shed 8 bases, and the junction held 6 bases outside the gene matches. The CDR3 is CASSGSGSHDEQFF. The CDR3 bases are TGTGCCAGCAGCGGTAGCGGGAGCCACGATGAGCAGTTCTTC.

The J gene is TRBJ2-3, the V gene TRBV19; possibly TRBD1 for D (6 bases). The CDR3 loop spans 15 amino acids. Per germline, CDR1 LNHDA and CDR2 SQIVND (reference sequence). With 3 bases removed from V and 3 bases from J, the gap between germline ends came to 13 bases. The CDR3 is CASSMGWTATDTQYF. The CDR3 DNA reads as TGTGCCAGTAGTATGGGCTGGACAGCTACAGATACGCAGTATTTT.

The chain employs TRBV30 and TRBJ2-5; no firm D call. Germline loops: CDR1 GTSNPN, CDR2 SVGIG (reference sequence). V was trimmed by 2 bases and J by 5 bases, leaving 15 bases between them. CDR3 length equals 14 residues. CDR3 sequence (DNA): TGTGCCTGGAGTCTGGCGTTAGGTTTGGAGACCCAGTACTTC. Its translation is CAWSLALGLETQYF.

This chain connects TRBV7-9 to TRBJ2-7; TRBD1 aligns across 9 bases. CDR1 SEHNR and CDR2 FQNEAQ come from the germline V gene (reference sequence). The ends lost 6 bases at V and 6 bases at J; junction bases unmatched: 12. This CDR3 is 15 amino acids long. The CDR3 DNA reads TGTGCCAGCAGTGGAACCGGGACAGGGTCTCCCGAGCAGTACTTC. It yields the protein CASSGTGTGSPEQYF. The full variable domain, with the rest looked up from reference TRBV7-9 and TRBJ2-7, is DTGVSQNPRHKITKRGQNVTFRCDPISEHNRLYWYRQTLGQGPEFLTYFQNEAQLEKSRLLSDRFSAERPKGSFSTLEIQRTEQGDSAMYLCASSGTGTGSPEQYFGPGTRLTVT.

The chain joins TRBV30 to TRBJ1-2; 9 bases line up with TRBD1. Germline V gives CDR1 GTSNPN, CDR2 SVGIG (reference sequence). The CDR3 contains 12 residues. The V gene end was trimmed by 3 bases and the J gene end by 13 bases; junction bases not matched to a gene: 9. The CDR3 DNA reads TGTGCCTGGAGCCCGGGACAGGGATTGCTCACCTTC. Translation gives CAWSPGQGLLTF.